These 15 T cell receptor beta chains were all obtained from the same sample, sequenced in a study of T cells in Graves' hyperthyroidism and ophthalmopathy. The source material, RNA transcripts, was used to amplify TCR beta CDR3 regions. The TCR CDR3 first-round RT-PCR relied on the HTBI primer set. TCRdb re-analysed the multiplex PCR reads in MiXCR, keeping a single row per CDR3 protein. The table lists 650,000 to 700,000 distinct CDR3 sequences, roughly 17% of them singletons. The sequenced material came from blood. These receptors all stem from a man aged 50 to 59 with Graves' hyperthyroidism.

This chain uses TRBV20-1 with TRBJ2-7, with 10 bases identical to TRBD1. V lost 0 bases and J lost 5; bases outside the gene matches: 7. The CDR3 covers 15 residues. Germline loops: CDR1 DFQATT, CDR2 SNEGSKA (reference sequence). The CDR3 is CSARDEGTGEDEQYF. The CDR3 DNA follows: TGCAGTGCTAGAGATGAAGGGACAGGGGAGGACGAGCAGTACTTC.

This clonotype was detected ten times or more. CDR3 sequence reads: CASSPDTSNTEAFF. CDR3 nucleotide sequence: TGTGCCAGCAGCCCAGACACTTCGAACACTGAAGCTTTCTTT. This chain connects TRBV3-1 to TRBJ1-1; D gene uncertain. Trimming took off 4 bases at V and 1 base at J, with 10 bases between the two ends. The CDR3 sequence is 14 residues long. CDR1 and CDR2 (germline): LGHDT, YNNKEL (reference sequence).

This clonotype was observed many times. The V call is TRBV5-1, the J call TRBJ2-7, with D maybe TRBD1 (5 bases). V was shortened by 0 bases and J by 2 bases, with 9 bases between the two germline ends. This CDR3 has 14 amino acids. Germline V CDR1 and CDR2: SGHRS, YFSETQ. CDR3 residues: CASSLVAGTYEQYF. The CDR3, as DNA: TGCGCCAGCAGCTTGGTGGCAGGGACCTACGAGCAGTACTTC. The full variable domain, rest sourced from reference TRBV5-1 and TRBJ2-7, is KAGVTQTPRYLIKTRGQQVTLSCSPISGHRSVSWYQQTPGQGLQFLFEYFSETQRNKGNFPGRFSGRQFSNSRSEMNVSTLELGDSALYLCASSLVAGTYEQYFGPGTRLTVT.

This clonotype was picked up a small number of times. The junction departs from germline at one end; a sequencing error may be responsible. J is TRBJ2-7 and V is TRBV9; D may be TRBD2 (5 bases). The germline V gene has CDR1 SGDLS and CDR2 YYNGEE. This CDR3 comprises 14 residues. CDR3 protein: CASSVAGSNYGQYF. The CDR3 DNA is TGTGCCAGCAGCGTAGCGGGAAGCAATTACGGGCAGTACTTC.

This clonotype occurred many times. The rearrangement joins TRBV28 to TRBJ2-2; D not resolved. Germline V gene sequence: CDR1 MDHEN, CDR2 SYDVKM. Trimming removed 1 base from V and 8 bases from J, with 8 bases in between. The CDR3 is 13 amino acids. The CDR3 sequence is CASSLYNSGELFF. DNA of the CDR3: TGTGCCAGCAGTTTATACAACTCTGGGGAGCTGTTTTTT.

This clonotype was seen many times. The chain uses TRBV6-1 and TRBJ1-5, with TRBD1 matching over 7 bases. The CDR3 length is 14 residues. Germline assignment: CDR1 MNHNS and CDR2 SASEGT. V dropped 5 bases and J dropped 4; count of bases not matched to a gene: 5. CDR3 loop: CASSTGTVNQPQHF. CDR3 DNA: TGTGCCAGCAGTACCGGGACAGTTAATCAGCCCCAGCATTTT.

This clonotype was counted ten times or more. The V call is TRBV28, the J call TRBJ2-1; TRBD1 matches at 7 bases. Trimming cost V 4 bases and J 4 bases; bases outside gene matches: 7. CDR1 and CDR2 (germline): MDHEN, SYDVKM. This CDR3 is built from 15 residues. CDR3 in amino acids: CASSSTGVPYNEQFF. CDR3 nucleotide sequence: TGTGCCAGCAGTTCAACAGGGGTACCTTACAATGAGCAGTTCTTC.

This clonotype was seen ten or more times. The chain has TRBV2 and TRBJ2-3; D not resolved. This CDR3 is built from 15 residues. The ends were cut back, 1 base at V and 2 bases at J, with 10 bases in the middle. The germline CDR1 and CDR2 sequences are SNHLY and FYNNEI. For the CDR3, the DNA is TGTGCCAGCAGTGAAGGCAGGACCGCCACAGATACGCAGTATTTT. Translation gives CASSEGRTATDTQYF.

In this sample, this clonotype turned up many times. J is TRBJ2-5 and V is TRBV5-5, with D perhaps TRBD2 (5 bases). V was clipped by 4 bases and J by 2 bases, with 12 bases between them. The length of the CDR3 is 14 residues. Germline CDR1 is SGHKS and CDR2 is YYEKEE (reference sequence). The CDR3 DNA reads TGTGCCAGCAGCGACGGACTGCTTCAAGAGACCCAGTACTTC. Its protein product is CASSDGLLQETQYF.

This clonotype was picked up many times. CDR3 in DNA: TGTGCCAGCAGTACAAGACTAGCGGGAGACTGGGGCCCAGAGACCCAGTACTTC. It translates to CASSTRLAGDWGPETQYF. This sequence joins TRBV6-2 or TRBV6-3 and TRBJ2-5, with 12 bases identical to TRBD2. With 5 bases clipped from V and 4 bases from J, the junction kept 14 bases outside the gene matches. Germline CDR1 and CDR2: MNHEY and SVGEGT. There are 18 residues in the CDR3.

This clonotype was picked up many times. V gene TRBV12-3 or TRBV12-4 combines with J gene TRBJ2-3, with 14 bases matching TRBD2. The CDR3 runs 17 residues. J lost 0 bases, V lost 5 bases, and 4 bases had no gene match. Here the CDR3 reads CASSGLAGGFSTDTQYF. The DNA of the CDR3 is TGTGCCAGCAGTGGACTAGCGGGAGGTTTTAGCACAGATACGCAGTATTTT.

This clonotype was found many times. The chain is built from TRBV6-1 and TRBJ1-2, with unresolved D. This CDR3 is 17 amino acids long. Germline V gives CDR1 MNHNS, CDR2 SASEGT. Trimming stripped 2 bases from V and 4 bases from J, with 20 bases between. This CDR3 reads CASSEKASALAGYGYTF. For the CDR3, the DNA is TGTGCCAGCAGTGAAAAAGCCAGCGCCTTAGCCGGCTATGGCTACACCTTC.

There are a few counts of this clonotype. The chain is built from TRBV7-3 and TRBJ2-2; D gene uncertain. V was trimmed by 4 bases and J by 0 bases, leaving 12 bases between them. CDR1 is SGHTA and CDR2 is FQGTGA in the germline V gene. The CDR3 extends over 16 amino acids. The CDR3 DNA follows: TGTGCCAGCAGCTCGCAACCGTTCGCGAACACCGGGGAGCTGTTTTTT. Residues: CASSSQPFANTGELFF. Full variable domain (missing parts from reference TRBV7-3 and TRBJ2-2): GAGVSQTPSNKVTEKGKYVELRCDPISGHTALYWYRQSLGQGPEFLIYFQGTGAADDSGLPNDRFFAVRPEGSVSTLKIQRTERGDSAVYLCASSSQPFANTGELFFGEGSRLTVL.

J is TRBJ2-3 and V is TRBV10-2, with 9 nucleotides matching TRBD2. This CDR3 comprises 14 residues. With V trimmed by 8 bases and J by 6 bases, 9 bases remained unmatched. Germline CDR1 WSHSY, CDR2 SAAADI. The CDR3 reads CASGTSLEGDTQYF. The CDR3 DNA is TGCGCCAGCGGGACTAGCTTAGAAGGGGATACGCAGTATTTT.

This clonotype came up a few times. This sequence joins TRBV27 and TRBJ2-4, with 8 bases lining up with TRBD2. The CDR3 consists of 17 residues. Germline V gives CDR1 MNHEY, CDR2 SMNVEV (reference sequence). Trimming removed 0 bases from V and 2 bases from J; junction bases left unmatched: 6. The CDR3 DNA follows: TGTGCCAGCAGTTTATCTTGGCGGGAGGCCTCCAAAAACATTCAGTACTTC. Translating it yields CASSLSWREASKNIQYF.